This T cell receptor beta chain was sequenced during a study of CD8+ T cells in alopecia areata. Study-level information: The study gave treated patients oral tofacitinib at 5 to 10 mg twice daily. Affected scalp percentage gauged treated patients' severity.

Treatment reported: oral pan-JAK inhibitor, 5-10 mg twice daily. A word on this clone: What it binds is not known.

RNA was isolated and reverse transcribed to cDNA, the sequencing template. TCRdb's table, derived via immunoSEQ multiplex PCR, lists solely in-frame clones and lacks some. The sample shows under 250,000 clones, roughly three fifths of them seen only once. Whole-study results and caveats: During tofacitinib treatment, many expanded lesional clones remained in scalp and blood.

The CDR3 length is 15 residues. V lost 3 bases and J lost 4; bases outside the gene matches: 8. The germline gives CDR1 SGHTA, CDR2 FQGNSA. This sample comprised CD4+ T cells sorted from blood, obtained at roughly week 45, from a patient treated with tofacitinib. V gene TRBV7-2 combines with J gene TRBJ2-5, with TRBD2 matching 7 bases. This sequence originates from a human donor with alopecia areata. This CDR3 reads CASSFRFGEGETQYF. As DNA, the CDR3 is TGTGCCAGCAGCTTCCGGTTCGGGGAGGGAGAGACCCAGTACTTC.